This T cell receptor (beta chain) comes out of a study of blood T cell repertoires in COVID-19. The CDR3 consists of 16 residues. Germline V gene data show CDR1 as SGDLS and CDR2 as YYNGEE. V lost 0 bases and J lost 4; bases outside the gene matches: 6. This table comes from immunoSEQ multiplex PCR, and its TCRdb copy is limited to in-frame clones, with some not included. Found here are about 200,000 clones, 82% of them singletons; the top ten hold roughly 5%. The genes are TRBV9 and TRBJ2-1; TRBD2 agrees at 8 bases. This clonotype originated in a woman aged 55-69 years with acute COVID-19. The sequencing sample was made of PBMCs or T cells enriched from blood (not recorded which). As DNA, the CDR3 is TGTGCCAGCAGCGTAGTCGGGAGGGCCGGTTACAATGAGCAGTTCTTC. This codes for CASSVVGRAGYNEQFF.